What follows are 7 T cell receptor beta chains derived from one specimen sequenced in a study of tissue T cells after allogeneic stem cell transplantation. Using immunoSEQ multiplex PCR, the repertoire was profiled, and TCRdb retains in-frame clones only, with some absent. The sample shows 20,000 to 25,000 clones, just under 75% of them seen only once. Sequencing input: spleen. The receptors were sampled from a female BALB/c mouse in good health. The mouse line has the MHC haplotype H2-d.

For this clone: The gene names here belong to mouse. Read data end 1 residue before the CDR3 end; the end is taken from the germline J gene. The chain combines TRBV29 with TRBJ2-5; 9 bases are a match to TRBD2. Germline CDR1 reads MSHET; CDR2 reads SYDVDS. V was pared by 6 bases and J by 0 bases, with 4 bases of the junction left unmatched. CDR3 length equals 15 residues. The CDR3: CASSPDWGNQDTQYF. The part of the CDR3 DNA that was read is TGTGCTAGCAGCCCAGACTGGGGGAACCAAGACACCCAGTAC.

With regard to this clone: Germline and genes: mouse. The read ends 1 residue shy of where the CDR3 ends; the end is completed using the germline J gene. The chain joins TRBV13-2 to TRBJ2-4; D remains ambiguous. CDR3 size: 14 residues. Trimming cost V 2 bases and J 0 bases, with 7 bases left between them. CDR1 and CDR2 from the germline V gene are NNHNN and SYGAGS (reference sequence). CDR3 protein: CASGETTSQNTLYF. CDR3 DNA (partial): TGTGCCAGCGGTGAGACAACTAGTCAAAACACCTTGTAC.

This clone turned up a few times. Germline and genes here are mouse. Read sequence stops 1 residue before the CDR3 end, and the germline J gene provides the missing end. The gene calls are TRBV4 and TRBJ2-5; a weak D match, TRBD1 (5 bases). The V and J ends lost 5 bases and 3 bases respectively, with 9 bases between them. The germline gives CDR1 LGHDT, CDR2 YNNKQL (reference sequence). The CDR3 length is 13 residues. The CDR3 sequence: CASSLDRQDTQYF. The sequenced CDR3 bases are TGTGCCAGCAGCCTCGACAGACAAGACACCCAGTAC.

As to this clone: Here the gene names and germline are mouse. The sequence runs out 1 residue before the end of the CDR3; the remainder is reconstructed from the germline J gene. Other DNA sequences of this sample code for an identical CDR3. The gene calls are TRBV31 and TRBJ1-2; D gene uncertain. Germline V CDR1 and CDR2: GKSSPN, SITVG. CDR3 size: 12 residues. Trimming pared 0 bases from V and 3 bases from J, leaving 5 bases between. CDR3 loop: CAWSLRDSDYTF. CDR3 bases read: TGTGCCTGGAGTCTGAGGGACTCCGACTACACC.

Note on this clone: Gene names and germline refer to mouse. The read terminates 1 residue ahead of where the CDR3 ends, so the germline J gene completes it. The same CDR3 also results from other DNA sequences found in this sample. The chain employs TRBV31 and TRBJ2-7; possibly TRBD1 or TRBD2 for D (7 bases each). Trimming stripped 3 bases from V and 7 bases from J, with 10 bases between. The CDR3 contains 11 residues. Looked up from germline, CDR1 is GKSSPN and CDR2 is SITVG. The CDR3 sequence is CAWSQGGEQYF. The part of the CDR3 DNA that was read is TGTGCCTGGAGCCAGGGGGGGGAACAGTAC.

As for this clone: Mouse germline and gene names are used. The read ends 1 residue shy of where the CDR3 ends; the end is completed using the germline J gene. V and J are TRBV19 and TRBJ1-6, with D unresolved. TRBJ1-6 is noted as an ORF with a role that remains uncertain. CDR3 length: 12 residues. The V gene's germline CDR1 is FNHDT and CDR2 SITEND (reference sequence). The V end was cut by 6 bases, the J end by 5 bases, with 6 bases between. The part of the CDR3 DNA that was read is TGTGCCAGCAAGGGAGATAATTCGCCCCTCTAC. Residues: CASKGDNSPLY. The complete CDR3 sequence is CASKGDNSPLYF.

This clone was observed a handful of times. The gene symbols are mouse symbols. The read halts 1 residue ahead of the CDR3 end, with the missing end drawn from the germline J gene. The rearrangement uses TRBV3 and TRBJ2-7; TRBD2 matches at 10 bases. The CDR3 loop spans 16 amino acids. In germline, CDR1 is SNHLY, CDR2 FYNGKV (reference sequence). V lost 5 bases, J lost 2 bases, and 9 bases stayed unmatched. The DNA read from the CDR3 is TGTGCCAGCAGCCATTACTGGGGGGGGGATACCTATGAACAGTAC. Translating it yields CASSHYWGGDTYEQY. The CDR3 reads in full as CASSHYWGGDTYEQYF.